The 18 T cell receptor beta chains in this list originate from one sample, sequenced in a study of siplizumab effects on memory and regulatory T cells. Some clones are missing from TCRdb's copy, which holds only in-frame ones; the method was immunoSEQ multiplex PCR. The sample records roughly 100,000 clones, approximately 94% being singletons. Sequencing was done on a sample of CD4+ T cells sorted from blood. The origin of the receptors is a human donor in good health.

V usage is TRBV4-2 and J usage is TRBJ2-7, with D possibly TRBD2 on 5 matching bases. Trimming cost V 4 bases and J 7 bases, with 14 bases left between them. The germline gives CDR1 LGHNA, CDR2 YNFKEQ. The CDR3 loop spans 13 amino acids. CDR3: CASSPGSAWEQYF. The CDR3 DNA is TGTGCCAGCAGCCCGGGGTCTGCCTGGGAGCAGTACTTC.

The chain recombines TRBV5-5 with TRBJ1-1; 9 bases line up with TRBD1. CDR1 SGHKS and CDR2 YYEKEE come from the germline V gene (reference sequence). After removal of 4 bases from V and 7 bases from J, the junction contained 8 bases not matched to a gene. The CDR3 runs 14 residues. The CDR3 spells CASSPTGGGFEAFF. CDR3 in DNA: TGTGCCAGCAGCCCGACAGGGGGGGGTTTTGAAGCTTTCTTT.

The rearrangement uses TRBV19 and TRBJ2-7; D is tentatively TRBD1 or TRBD2 (6 bases each). The V gene lost 9 bases and the J gene lost 4 bases, with 13 bases spanning the gap. The germline CDR1 and CDR2 sequences are LNHDA and SQIVND (reference sequence). The CDR3 runs 12 residues. The CDR3 DNA is TGTGCCAGGGCCTCGGGGGCTTACGAGCAGTACTTC. This encodes CARASGAYEQYF.

The CDR3: CASRGTSGAYEQYF. The CDR3 coding sequence is TGTGCCAGCAGGGGGACTAGCGGGGCCTACGAGCAGTACTTC. The chain is built from TRBV6-5 and TRBJ2-7; TRBD2 matches at 13 bases. The CDR3 has 14 amino acids. CDR1 MNHEY and CDR2 SVGAGI come from the germline V gene. Unmatched junction bases numbered 1, after V lost 6 bases and J lost 2 bases.

V and J are TRBV19 and TRBJ2-2, with a weak D call TRBD2 (5 bases). Deletions cut 1 base from V and 6 bases from J, with 9 bases between. The CDR3 totals 14 residues. In germline, CDR1 is LNHDA, CDR2 SQIVND (reference sequence). The CDR3 nucleotides read TGTGCCAGTAGTATAGGGGAGTTTGCCGGGGAGCTGTTTTTT. This translates into CASSIGEFAGELFF.

The J gene is TRBJ1-2, the V gene TRBV5-4, with TRBD1 as a possible D gene (6 bases). This CDR3 is 16 amino acids long. Per germline, CDR1 SGHNT and CDR2 YYREEE (reference sequence). Trimming took off 7 bases at V and 8 bases at J, with 27 bases between the two ends. In nucleotides, the CDR3 is TGTGCCAGCCGAAATGATCCCGGGAGGGGGATGCGCGGCTACACCTTC. This codes for CASRNDPGRGMRGYTF.

The rearrangement uses TRBV11-3 and TRBJ2-7; D perhaps matches TRBD1 (5 bases). The germline CDR1 and CDR2 sequences are SGHNT and YENEEA. The V and J ends lost 1 base and 6 bases respectively, with 10 bases between them. This CDR3 has 13 residues. The CDR3 coding sequence is TGTGCCAGCAGCTTAGTGAAAGGGGTCGAGCAGTACTTC. Its protein product is CASSLVKGVEQYF. Full variable domain (rest looked up from reference TRBV11-3 and TRBJ2-7): EAGVVQSPRYKIIEKKQPVAFWCNPISGHNTLYWYLQNLGQGPELLIRYENEEAVDDSQLPKDRFSAERLKGVDSTLKIQPAELGDSAVYLCASSLVKGVEQYFGPGTRLTVT.

The chain uses TRBV7-9 and TRBJ1-4, with TRBD1 matching 7 bases. V dropped 5 bases and J dropped 5; count of bases not matched to a gene: 8. CDR3 length equals 15 residues. Germline loops: CDR1 SEHNR, CDR2 FQNEAQ (reference sequence). The CDR3 DNA reads TGTGCCAGCAGCCCGGGGACAGCAAAAAATGAAAAACTGTTTTTT. Its translation: CASSPGTAKNEKLFF.

The chain uses TRBV5-1 and TRBJ2-3; weak D call: TRBD1 (6 bases). The CDR3 is 15 amino acids. CDR1 is SGHRS and CDR2 is YFSETQ in the germline V gene. V lost 1 base and J 2 bases, leaving 11 bases between the germline ends. The CDR3 DNA follows: TGCGCCAGCAGCTTGAGGGGGTCTTCCACAGATACGCAGTATTTT. Translating it yields CASSLRGSSTDTQYF.

The rearrangement uses TRBV5-1 and TRBJ2-1; the match to TRBD2 covers 14 bases. The CDR3 length is 17 residues. CDR1 and CDR2 (germline): SGHRS, YFSETQ. Losses at the gene ends were 4 bases for V and 3 bases for J; bases not matched to a gene: 6. CDR3 sequence: CASSPGGTSGGYNEQFF. DNA for the CDR3: TGCGCCAGCAGCCCCGGGGGGACTAGCGGGGGCTACAATGAGCAGTTCTTC.

This clone was picked up a small number of times. The chain links TRBV7-3 to TRBJ1-3; D not resolved. V was trimmed by 0 bases and J by 0 bases, leaving 3 bases between them. Per the germline V gene, CDR1 is SGHTA and CDR2 is FQGTGA. The CDR3 runs 14 residues. This CDR3 reads CASSLTRSGNTIYF. Here the CDR3 DNA reads TGTGCCAGCAGCTTAACGCGCTCTGGAAACACCATATATTTT.

The rearrangement links TRBV27 to TRBJ2-1; 12 bases line up with TRBD2. Per germline, CDR1 MNHEY and CDR2 SMNVEV (reference sequence). V lost 6 bases to trimming and J lost 9 bases; unmatched junction nucleotides: 9. The CDR3 sequence is 15 residues long. This CDR3 reads CASRPTSGRWGEQFF. The CDR3 DNA reads as TGTGCCAGCAGGCCGACTAGCGGGAGATGGGGTGAGCAGTTCTTC.

V and J are TRBV6-6 and TRBJ1-2, with a weak D call TRBD1 (6 bases). With 6 bases removed from V and 8 bases from J, the gap between germline ends came to 19 bases. The CDR3 is 14 residues long. Germline CDR1 is MNHNY and CDR2 is SVGAGI (reference sequence). DNA of the CDR3: TGTGCCAGCAGCACTACAGGGAATGAGGGCGGCTACACCTTC. Amino acids: CASSTTGNEGGYTF.

A single count supports this clone. The V call is TRBV9, the J call TRBJ1-2, with D tentatively TRBD1 (6 bases). Trimming removed 2 bases from V and 8 bases from J, with 16 bases in between. The germline V gene has CDR1 SGDLS and CDR2 YYNGEE. This CDR3 spans 14 amino acids. The CDR3 region has the DNA TGTGCCAGCAGCGTGTCACAGGGATCGACCGGCTACACCTTC. Amino acids: CASSVSQGSTGYTF.

V gene TRBV18 combines with J gene TRBJ1-1; D unclear. This CDR3 has 13 residues. CDR1 KGHSH and CDR2 LQKENI come from the germline V gene. V was cut by 4 bases and J by 0 bases, with 6 bases left in between. CDR3 sequence (DNA): TGTGCCAGCTCACAGGGTTTGAACACTGAAGCTTTCTTT. This sequence encodes CASSQGLNTEAFF.

The chain is built from TRBV5-1 and TRBJ1-2, with D possibly matching TRBD1 (6 bases). The CDR3 runs 13 residues. CDR1 and CDR2 from the germline V gene are SGHRS and YFSETQ. With 9 bases removed from V and 2 bases from J, the gap between germline ends came to 14 bases. The CDR3 nucleotides read TGCGCCACCCGACAGGAATTAAACTATGGCTACACCTTC. Encoded protein: CATRQELNYGYTF.

The rearrangement links TRBV5-4 to TRBJ1-2; no clear D gene. Trimming pared 4 bases from V and 8 bases from J, leaving 18 bases between. This CDR3 spans 14 amino acids. CDR1 is SGHNT and CDR2 is YYREEE in the germline V gene (reference sequence). The CDR3, as DNA: TGTGCCAGCAGCACCGGGCCCCTGTCAGGCGGCTACACCTTC. This encodes CASSTGPLSGGYTF.

This chain connects TRBV6-5 to TRBJ1-1, with D maybe TRBD1 (6 bases). Germline CDR1 reads MNHEY; CDR2 reads SVGAGI. The CDR3 consists of 13 residues. V was pared by 5 bases and J by 3 bases, with 10 bases between. CDR3 coding DNA: TGTGCCAGCAGTCCGGACAGCCACACTGAAGCTTTCTTT. It encodes CASSPDSHTEAFF.